This passage covers 32 T cell receptor beta chains from one sample sequenced in a study of response to subunit inactivated influenza vaccine (dated by TCRdb to between 2018 and 2020). Library creation used RT-PCR. The instrument was an Illumina HiSeq 2500. TCRdb's own reprocessing of the public reads used fastp at Q25 and MiXCR and kept productive beta chains. Every distinct CDR3 protein forms one entry, paired with its most common genes and DNA. The sample profile shows 600,000 to 850,000 distinct CDR3 sequences; 11% to 15% of them were found once. The ten largest clones capture 6% to 9.5% of the sample. The sequencing here drew on PBMCs from blood, taken 14 to 15 days before vaccination. The receptor set was obtained from a man between 50 and 59 years old who received an inactivated influenza vaccine. Donor details come from another sample of the same person, matched by shared clones.

This clonotype was seen at least ten times. The rearrangement uses TRBV12-3 or TRBV12-4 and TRBJ2-1; 8 bases line up with TRBD2. V shed 6 bases and J 5 bases; nucleotides not matched to a gene: 9. The length of the CDR3 is 15 residues. The CDR3 loop reads CASRPGLVFHNEQFF. The CDR3 coding sequence is TGTGCCAGCAGACCGGGACTAGTATTCCACAATGAGCAGTTCTTC.

This clonotype was seen more than once but under ten times. The chain recombines TRBV5-1 with TRBJ2-1, with 8 bases matching TRBD1. V trimming: 1 base; J trimming: 7 bases; junction bases outside the gene matches: 7. The germline V gene encodes CDR1 SGHRS and CDR2 YFSETQ. This CDR3 spans 15 amino acids. In DNA, the CDR3 is TGCGCCAGCAGCTTGAGGGCAGGGGGCATGAATGAGCAGTTCTTC. Encoded protein: CASSLRAGGMNEQFF.

The CDR3 loop is CASSGGALNEQFF. CDR3 nucleotides: TGTGCCAGCAGTGGCGGGGCGCTGAATGAGCAGTTCTTC. This chain uses TRBV28 with TRBJ2-1, with a possible D match to TRBD2 (6 bases). The CDR3 is 13 residues long. The germline V gene has CDR1 MDHEN and CDR2 SYDVKM. Trimming shortened V by 5 bases and J by 7 bases, and 12 bases separated the two germline ends.

This clonotype was counted between two and nine times. The chain carries TRBV14 and TRBJ2-3, with D tentatively TRBD1 (6 bases). V was pared by 5 bases and J by 5 bases, with 14 bases between. The CDR3 spans 14 residues. In germline, CDR1 is SGHDN, CDR2 FVKESK. The CDR3 sequence is CASSGGQKVDTQYF. The DNA for the CDR3 is TGTGCCAGCAGCGGTGGACAGAAGGTAGATACGCAGTATTTT.

V usage is TRBV20-1 and J usage is TRBJ2-4; 11 bases fit TRBD2. Germline values: CDR1 DFQATT, CDR2 SNEGSKA (reference sequence). CDR3 length equals 19 residues. Germline trimming cut 1 base from V and 1 base from J; bases unmatched to any gene: 12. The CDR3 DNA sequence: TGCAGTGCTAGAGGAATCACTAGCGGGAGTTTTATGGCCAAAAACATTCAGTACTTC. Translation gives CSARGITSGSFMAKNIQYF.

V gene TRBV7-6 combines with J gene TRBJ2-1, with TRBD1 as a possible D gene (6 bases). CDR1 SGHVS and CDR2 FNYEAQ come from the germline V gene. Trimming removed 5 bases from V and 4 bases from J, with 12 bases in between. This CDR3 comprises 14 residues. The CDR3 reads CASSKRTAYNEQFF. For the CDR3, the DNA is TGTGCCAGCAGCAAGCGGACAGCGTACAATGAGCAGTTCTTC.

The table lists this clonotype with a few counts. This sequence joins TRBV12-3 or TRBV12-4 and TRBJ2-1; D may be TRBD1 or TRBD2 (6 bases each). This CDR3 contains 17 residues. V dropped 5 bases and J dropped 2 bases, with 19 bases sitting between them. The chain's CDR3 is CASSPKPPGGAYNEQFF. CDR3 sequence (DNA): TGTGCCAGCAGTCCAAAGCCCCCCGGGGGCGCCTACAATGAGCAGTTCTTC.

The chain is built from TRBV20-1 and TRBJ2-7; either TRBD1 or TRBD2 may supply D (5 bases each). Germline CDR1 reads DFQATT; CDR2 reads SNEGSKA (reference sequence). The V end was cut by 1 base, the J end by 0 bases, with 19 bases between. The CDR3 is made up of 17 amino acids. CDR3 region: CSARGGFYRGGSYEQYF. CDR3 DNA sequence: TGCAGTGCTAGAGGGGGCTTTTATCGGGGTGGCTCCTACGAGCAGTACTTC.

The CDR3 region is CASSFRRLDTQYF. The CDR3 nucleotides read TGTGCCAGCAGTTTTAGGCGGTTAGATACGCAGTATTTT. The gene calls are TRBV27 and TRBJ2-3, with D unclear. Germline assignment: CDR1 MNHEY and CDR2 SMNVEV (reference sequence). Trimming took off 3 bases at V and 5 bases at J, with 9 bases between the two ends. CDR3 length equals 13 residues.

This clonotype was observed a handful of times. J is TRBJ1-1 and V is TRBV29-1, with D perhaps TRBD1 (5 bases). Germline lookup yields CDR1 SQVTM and CDR2 ANQGSEA. Trimming removed 0 bases from V and 10 bases from J, with 6 bases in between. CDR3 size: 10 residues. CDR3 coding DNA: TGCAGCGTTGAAGAAAGGGGAGCTTTCTTT. Its protein is CSVEERGAFF.

The J gene is TRBJ1-2, the V gene TRBV10-3, with 7 bases aligning to TRBD1. Germline V gives CDR1 ENHRY, CDR2 SYGVKD. J was trimmed by 2 bases and V by 4 bases; bases with no gene match: 4. CDR3 size: 14 residues. CDR3 amino acids: CAISGQGSNYGYTF. In nucleotides, the CDR3 is TGTGCCATCAGTGGACAGGGATCCAACTATGGCTACACCTTC.

This clonotype occurred a few times. V usage is TRBV28 and J usage is TRBJ2-2; 10 bases fit TRBD1. Germline CDR1 MDHEN, CDR2 SYDVKM. There are 22 residues in the CDR3. The V and J ends lost 4 bases and 0 bases, in that order; junction bases with no gene match: 20. DNA of the CDR3: TGTGCCAGCAGTTACCCTCGGGGTGACGGGTCGGACAGGGGGACGAACACCGGGGAGCTGTTTTTT. This gives the protein CASSYPRGDGSDRGTNTGELFF.

This clonotype has a handful of counts. The chain links TRBV5-1 to TRBJ2-5; D gene uncertain. CDR1 is SGHRS and CDR2 is YFSETQ in the germline V gene. V shed 4 bases and J shed 5 bases, with 15 bases lying between them. The CDR3 covers 14 residues. CDR3 coding DNA: TGCGCCAGCAGCCGCTTCTCAGGACCGGAGACCCAGTACTTC. Amino acids: CASSRFSGPETQYF.

The chain employs TRBV12-3 or TRBV12-4 and TRBJ2-2; D not certain. With 2 bases removed from V and 4 bases from J, the gap between germline ends came to 11 bases. The CDR3 totals 15 residues. The CDR3 protein is CASSLSRFRTGELFF. DNA of the CDR3: TGTGCCAGCAGTTTATCCCGATTCCGCACCGGGGAGCTGTTTTTT.

This rearrangement joins TRBV6-1 to TRBJ1-2, with TRBD1 matching 7 bases. Germline V gene lookup returns CDR1 MNHNS and CDR2 SASEGT. J gave up 4 bases and V 6 bases, and 5 bases lay outside the gene matches. CDR3 size: 13 residues. This CDR3 reads CASSRQGLYGYTF. CDR3 nucleotides: TGTGCCAGCAGCCGACAGGGCCTCTATGGCTACACCTTC.

The CDR3 protein is CASSGGLAGPFEQYF. Written as DNA, the CDR3 is TGTGCCAGCAGTGGTGGACTAGCGGGACCCTTTGAGCAGTACTTC. V usage is TRBV12-3 or TRBV12-4 and J usage is TRBJ2-7; TRBD2 agrees at 12 bases. V gave up 5 bases and J gave up 7 bases; unmatched junction bases: 9. CDR3 size: 15 residues.

V usage is TRBV20-1 and J usage is TRBJ2-1, with 7 bases fitting TRBD2. CDR1 and CDR2 (germline): DFQATT, SNEGSKA (reference sequence). Germline trimming cut 6 bases from V and 8 bases from J; bases unmatched to any gene: 10. The CDR3 is made up of 13 amino acids. In nucleotides, the CDR3 is TGCAGTGCGAGCGGGCGGGGGACCGATGAGCAGTTCTTC. This sequence encodes CSASGRGTDEQFF.

The chain links TRBV7-2 to TRBJ2-7; 9 bases fit TRBD1. Germline V gene data show CDR1 as SGHTA and CDR2 as FQGNSA. There are 14 residues in the CDR3. J lost 7 bases, V lost 2 bases, and 6 bases had no gene match. CDR3: CASSLLGQGGEQYF. The DNA for the CDR3 is TGTGCCAGCAGCTTATTGGGACAGGGTGGAGAGCAGTACTTC.

Only a few counts were recorded for this clonotype. The rearrangement links TRBV12-3 or TRBV12-4 to TRBJ2-7; tentative D call: TRBD1 (5 bases). CDR3 length: 14 amino acids. Trimming shortened V by 7 bases and J by 0 bases, and 13 bases separated the two germline ends. In DNA form, the CDR3 reads TGTGCCAGCACGATGACAGCCAGCTCCTACGAGCAGTACTTC. Translating it yields CASTMTASSYEQYF.

At least ten counts were recorded for this clonotype. V usage is TRBV9 and J usage is TRBJ2-3; TRBD2 aligns across 9 bases. CDR3 length: 16 residues. V shed 0 bases and J 4 bases; nucleotides not matched to a gene: 6. Germline CDR1 reads SGDLS; CDR2 reads YYNGEE. CDR3 nucleotide sequence: TGTGCCAGCAGCGTAGGGGAGGGGACTAGCCCAGATACGCAGTATTTT. As protein: CASSVGEGTSPDTQYF.

This clonotype was picked up many times. The genes are TRBV24-1 and TRBJ2-5, with 14 bases identical to TRBD2. From germline, CDR1 is KGHDR and CDR2 SFDVKD. Trimming removed 7 bases from V and 0 bases from J; junction bases left unmatched: 6. CDR3 length: 17 residues. CDR3 DNA sequence: TGTGCCACCAGGGGACTAGCGGGAGAAGGCGACCAAGAGACCCAGTACTTC. Its protein product is CATRGLAGEGDQETQYF.

This clonotype turned up a few times. V gene TRBV3-1 combines with J gene TRBJ2-2; D may correspond to TRBD1 or TRBD2 (6 bases each). Germline-derived CDR1 and CDR2 are LGHDT and YNNKEL (reference sequence). CDR3 length: 15 residues. V lost 3 bases and J 4 bases, leaving 12 bases between the germline ends. In nucleotides, the CDR3 is TGTGCCAGCAGCCACCCGGGGGCAGGCACCGGGGAGCTGTTTTTT. Translated, it gives CASSHPGAGTGELFF.

This clonotype has more than one count but fewer than ten. The germline gene is not matched at one end of the junction; a read error may be the cause. The V gene is TRBV12-3 or TRBV12-4, the J gene TRBJ2-3, with D unclear. The CDR3 spans 11 residues. The CDR3 is CASSLGGTRDF. CDR3 coding DNA: TGTGCCAGCAGTTTAGGCGGCACGCGTGATTTT.

This chain links TRBV7-8 with TRBJ2-2; D unresolved. The V end was cut by 1 base, the J end by 7 bases, with 10 bases between. The length of the CDR3 is 14 residues. Germline CDR1 reads SGHVS; CDR2 reads FQNEAQ. CDR3 protein: CASSLGPVGGELFF. In DNA form, the CDR3 reads TGTGCCAGCAGCTTAGGGCCGGTCGGCGGGGAGCTGTTTTTT.

The V call is TRBV27, the J call TRBJ2-7; no clear D gene. Germline CDR1 MNHEY, CDR2 SMNVEV (reference sequence). This CDR3 spans 12 amino acids. V lost 4 bases and J 7 bases, leaving 11 bases between the germline ends. The CDR3 region is CASSSYSREQYF. In DNA form, the CDR3 reads TGTGCCAGCAGTTCGTACTCTAGGGAGCAGTACTTC.

Regarding this clonotype: It may be a read error: a sequence one base away is much more abundant. CDR3 region: CASSTTGSTDTQYF. The CDR3 coding sequence is TGTGCCAGCAGTACGACAGGGAGCACAGATACGCAGTATTTT. This chain connects TRBV12-3 or TRBV12-4 to TRBJ2-3, with TRBD1 identical over 7 bases. CDR3 size: 14 residues. V lost 5 bases and J lost 0; bases outside the gene matches: 2.

The gene calls are TRBV6-5 and TRBJ2-5; weak D call: TRBD1 (5 bases). CDR1 MNHEY and CDR2 SVGAGI come from the germline V gene. CDR3 length: 13 amino acids. V gave up 4 bases and J gave up 5 bases, with 11 bases separating them. CDR3 in DNA: TGTGCCAGCAGTTCCTTCAGGGTGGAGACCCAGTACTTC. Translated: CASSSFRVETQYF.

This chain uses TRBV2 with TRBJ2-5; 8 bases fit TRBD2. This CDR3 region has 15 residues. Per the germline V gene, CDR1 is SNHLY and CDR2 is FYNNEI. The junction had 10 bases not matched to a gene; V was cut back by 7 bases and J by 3 bases. CDR3 in amino acids: CASTRTGTSKETQYF. CDR3 coding DNA: TGTGCCAGCACGCGGACGGGGACTAGTAAAGAGACCCAGTACTTC.

This clonotype has at least ten counts. This chain joins TRBV12-3 or TRBV12-4 and TRBJ2-3, with 7 bases fitting TRBD2. The length of the CDR3 is 14 residues. Trimming at V came to 2 bases and at J to 6 bases, leaving 5 bases not matched to a gene. CDR3 residues: CASSLIGGFDTQYF. The CDR3 DNA sequence: TGTGCCAGCAGTTTAATCGGGGGGTTTGATACGCAGTATTTT.

The chain is built from TRBV11-1 and TRBJ2-5; 9 positions agree with TRBD2. J lost 3 bases, V lost 4 bases, and 18 bases had no gene match. Germline CDR1 reads SGHAT; CDR2 reads FQDESV (reference sequence). The CDR3 consists of 19 residues. This CDR3 is CASSSSLVSGSYLEETQYF. The CDR3 DNA is TGTGCCAGCAGCTCCTCCCTGGTTAGCGGGAGTTATTTGGAAGAGACCCAGTACTTC.

This clonotype was seen at least ten times. Here the CDR3 reads CASSSRPSQPQHF. CDR3 bases: TGTGCCAGCAGTTCAAGACCTAGCCAGCCCCAGCATTTT. The chain couples TRBV6-2 or TRBV6-3 to TRBJ1-5; D gene ambiguous. Trimming left V 4 bases short and J 7 bases short, with 11 bases between. In germline, CDR1 is MNHEY, CDR2 SVGEGT. The CDR3 is 13 amino acids.

The chain carries TRBV10-1 and TRBJ2-1; D call uncertain. V lost 3 bases, J lost 7 bases, and 19 bases lay in between. Germline CDR1 is WNHNN and CDR2 is SYGVQD (reference sequence). The CDR3 contains 16 residues. The CDR3 coding sequence is TGCGCCAGCAGTGACCCCGGAGTGGCGGCGAGGAATGAGCAGTTCTTC. Protein sequence: CASSDPGVAARNEQFF.